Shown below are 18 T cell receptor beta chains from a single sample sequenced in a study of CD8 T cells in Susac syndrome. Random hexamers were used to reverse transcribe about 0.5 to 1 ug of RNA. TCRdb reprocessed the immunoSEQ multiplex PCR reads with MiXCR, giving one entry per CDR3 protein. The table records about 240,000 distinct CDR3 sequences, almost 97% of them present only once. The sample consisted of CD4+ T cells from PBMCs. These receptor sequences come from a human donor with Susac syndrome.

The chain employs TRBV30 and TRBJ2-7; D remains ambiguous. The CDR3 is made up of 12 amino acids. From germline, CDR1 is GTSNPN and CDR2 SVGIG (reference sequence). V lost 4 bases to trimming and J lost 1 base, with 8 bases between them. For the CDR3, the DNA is TGTGCCTGGACAGCAAATTCCTACGAGCAGTACTTC. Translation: CAWTANSYEQYF.

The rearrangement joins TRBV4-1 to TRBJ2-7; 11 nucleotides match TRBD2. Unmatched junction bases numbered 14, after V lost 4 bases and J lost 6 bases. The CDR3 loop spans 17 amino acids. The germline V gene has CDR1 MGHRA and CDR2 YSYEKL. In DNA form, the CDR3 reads TGCGCCAGCAGCCCTAGAAGCACTAGCGGGAGAACGGGCGAGCAGTACTTC. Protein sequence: CASSPRSTSGRTGEQYF.

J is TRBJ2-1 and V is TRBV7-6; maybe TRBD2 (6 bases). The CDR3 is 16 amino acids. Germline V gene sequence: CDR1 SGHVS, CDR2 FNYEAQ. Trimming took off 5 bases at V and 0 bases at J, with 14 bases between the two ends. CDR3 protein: CASSHDRGGSYNEQFF. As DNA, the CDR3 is TGTGCCAGCAGCCACGACCGGGGAGGCTCCTACAATGAGCAGTTCTTC. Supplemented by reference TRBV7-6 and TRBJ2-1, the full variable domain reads GAGVSQSPRYKVTKRGQDVALRCDPISGHVSLYWYRQALGQGPEFLTYFNYEAQQDKSGLPNDRFSAERPEGSISTLTIQRTEQRDSAMYRCASSHDRGGSYNEQFFGPGTRLTVL.

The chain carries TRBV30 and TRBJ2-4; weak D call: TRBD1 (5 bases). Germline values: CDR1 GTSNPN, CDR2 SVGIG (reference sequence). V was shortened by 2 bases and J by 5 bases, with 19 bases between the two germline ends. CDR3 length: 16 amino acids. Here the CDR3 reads CAWSPTLSGAQNIQYF. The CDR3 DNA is TGTGCCTGGAGTCCAACTCTCAGTGGGGCCCAAAACATTCAGTACTTC.

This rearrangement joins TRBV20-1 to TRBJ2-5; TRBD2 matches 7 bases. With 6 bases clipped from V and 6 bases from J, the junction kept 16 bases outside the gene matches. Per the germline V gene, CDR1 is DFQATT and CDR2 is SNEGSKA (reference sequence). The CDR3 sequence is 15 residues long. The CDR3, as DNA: TGCAGTGCCCAGCTCGGCGGGAGTAGAAGGAAGACCCAGTACTTC. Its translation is CSAQLGGSRRKTQYF.

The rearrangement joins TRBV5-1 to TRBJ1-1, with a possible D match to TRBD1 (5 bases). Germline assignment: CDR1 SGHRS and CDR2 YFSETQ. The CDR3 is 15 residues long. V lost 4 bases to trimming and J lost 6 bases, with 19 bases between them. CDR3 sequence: CASSPYPGTKAEAFF. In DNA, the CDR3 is TGCGCCAGCAGCCCTTATCCCGGGACTAAAGCTGAAGCTTTCTTT.

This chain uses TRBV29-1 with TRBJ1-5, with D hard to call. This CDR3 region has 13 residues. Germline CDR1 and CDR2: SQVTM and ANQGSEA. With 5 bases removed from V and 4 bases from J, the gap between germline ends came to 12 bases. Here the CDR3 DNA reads TGCAGCGTTACGGCAGGAACTAATCAGCCCCAGCATTTT. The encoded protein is CSVTAGTNQPQHF.

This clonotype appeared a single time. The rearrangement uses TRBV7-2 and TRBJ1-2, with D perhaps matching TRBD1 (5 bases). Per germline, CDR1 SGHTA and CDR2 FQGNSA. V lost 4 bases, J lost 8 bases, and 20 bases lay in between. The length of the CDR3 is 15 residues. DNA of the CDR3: TGTGCCAGCAGCTGGGTCGAGGGGCGGTCGGTAGGCTACACCTTC. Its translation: CASSWVEGRSVGYTF.

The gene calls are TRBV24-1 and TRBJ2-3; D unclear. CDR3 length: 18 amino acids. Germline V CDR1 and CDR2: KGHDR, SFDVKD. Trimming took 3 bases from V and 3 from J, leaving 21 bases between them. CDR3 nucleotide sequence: TGTGCCACCAGTGATCCTGAACCTCGGACCTGGGTAACAGATACGCAGTATTTT. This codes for CATSDPEPRTWVTDTQYF.

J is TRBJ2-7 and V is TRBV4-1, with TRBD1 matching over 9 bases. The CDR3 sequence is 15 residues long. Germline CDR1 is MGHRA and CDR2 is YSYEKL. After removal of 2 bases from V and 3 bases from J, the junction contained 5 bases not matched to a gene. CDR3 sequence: CASSQQNRGHYEQYF. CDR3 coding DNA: TGCGCCAGCAGCCAACAAAACAGGGGGCACTACGAGCAGTACTTC.

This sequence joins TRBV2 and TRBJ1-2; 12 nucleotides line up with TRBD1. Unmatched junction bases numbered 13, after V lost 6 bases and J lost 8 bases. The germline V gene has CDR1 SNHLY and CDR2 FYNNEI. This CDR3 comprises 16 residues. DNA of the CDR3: TGTGCCAGCAGGGGGGCCCGGGACAGGGGGCCGGAGGGCTACACCTTC. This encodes CASRGARDRGPEGYTF.

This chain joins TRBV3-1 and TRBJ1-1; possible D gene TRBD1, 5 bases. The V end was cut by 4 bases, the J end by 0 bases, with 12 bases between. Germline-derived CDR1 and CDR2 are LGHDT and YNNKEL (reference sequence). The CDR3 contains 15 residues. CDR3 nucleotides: TGTGCCAGCAGCCCAGGAGGGACCCTGAACACTGAAGCTTTCTTT. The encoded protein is CASSPGGTLNTEAFF.

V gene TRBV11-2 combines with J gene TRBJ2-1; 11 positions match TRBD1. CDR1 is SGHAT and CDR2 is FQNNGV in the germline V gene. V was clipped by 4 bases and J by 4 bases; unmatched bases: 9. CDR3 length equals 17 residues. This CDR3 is CASSSAAGTGGYNEQFF. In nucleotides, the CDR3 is TGTGCCAGCAGCTCTGCCGCCGGGACAGGGGGGTACAATGAGCAGTTCTTC.

The CDR3 here is CASSLVAGVQETQYF. The CDR3 DNA is TGTGCCAGCAGTTTAGTAGCGGGGGTACAAGAGACCCAGTACTTC. The rearrangement uses TRBV12-3 or TRBV12-4 and TRBJ2-5; TRBD2 aligns across 9 bases. Trimming cost V 1 base and J 2 bases; bases outside gene matches: 2. The CDR3 contains 15 residues.

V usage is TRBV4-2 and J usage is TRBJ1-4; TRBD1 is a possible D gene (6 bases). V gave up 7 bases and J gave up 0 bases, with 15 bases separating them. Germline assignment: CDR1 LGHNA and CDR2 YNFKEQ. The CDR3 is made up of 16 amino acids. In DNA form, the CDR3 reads TGTGCCAGCACACTAGCTCAGGGGCCAACTAATGAAAAACTGTTTTTT. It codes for CASTLAQGPTNEKLFF.

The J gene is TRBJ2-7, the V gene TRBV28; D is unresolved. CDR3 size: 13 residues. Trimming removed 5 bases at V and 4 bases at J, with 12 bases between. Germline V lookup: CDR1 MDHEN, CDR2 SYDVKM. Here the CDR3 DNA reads TGTGCCAGCAGTAGAGATCCCCGATACGAGCAGTACTTC. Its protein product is CASSRDPRYEQYF.

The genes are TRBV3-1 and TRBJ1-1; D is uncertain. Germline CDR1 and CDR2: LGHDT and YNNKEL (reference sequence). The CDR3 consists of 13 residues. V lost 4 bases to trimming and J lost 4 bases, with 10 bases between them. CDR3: CASSRRSRTEAFF. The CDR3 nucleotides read TGTGCCAGCAGCCGTCGTTCGCGCACTGAAGCTTTCTTT.

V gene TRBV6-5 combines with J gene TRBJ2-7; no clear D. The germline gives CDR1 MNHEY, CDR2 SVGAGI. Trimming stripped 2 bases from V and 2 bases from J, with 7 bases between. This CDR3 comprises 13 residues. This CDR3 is CASSYTKAYEQYF. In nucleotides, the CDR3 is TGTGCCAGCAGTTACACGAAAGCCTACGAGCAGTACTTC.